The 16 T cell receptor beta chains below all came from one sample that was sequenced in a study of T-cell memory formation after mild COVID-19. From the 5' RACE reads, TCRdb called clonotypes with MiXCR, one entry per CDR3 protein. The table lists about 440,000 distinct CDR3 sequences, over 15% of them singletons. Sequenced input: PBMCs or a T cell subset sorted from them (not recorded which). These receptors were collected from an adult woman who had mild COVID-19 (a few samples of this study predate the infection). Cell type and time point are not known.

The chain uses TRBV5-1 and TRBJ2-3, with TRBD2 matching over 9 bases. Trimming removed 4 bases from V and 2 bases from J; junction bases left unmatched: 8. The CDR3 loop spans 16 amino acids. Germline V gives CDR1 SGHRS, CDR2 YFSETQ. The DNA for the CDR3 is TGCGCCAGCAGCCCCACCGGGACTAGCTCCACAGATACGCAGTATTTT. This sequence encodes CASSPTGTSSTDTQYF.

The CDR3: CASSAQLPYQETQYF. The CDR3 DNA reads TGTGCCAGCAGCGCCCAGCTCCCGTACCAAGAGACCCAGTACTTC. The rearrangement joins TRBV7-6 to TRBJ2-5; D not resolved. Trimming cost V 5 bases and J 0 bases, with 13 bases left between them. Germline V gene data show CDR1 as SGHVS and CDR2 as FNYEAQ. The CDR3 sequence is 15 residues long.

Here the CDR3 DNA reads TGCGCCAGCAGCATACGCGGGACAGGGGCCACTGAAGCTTTCTTT. The encoded protein is CASSIRGTGATEAFF. The chain joins TRBV5-1 to TRBJ1-1, with 10 bases identical to TRBD1. J gave up 4 bases and V 4 bases, and 7 bases lay outside the gene matches. Germline CDR1 is SGHRS and CDR2 is YFSETQ. This CDR3 comprises 15 residues.

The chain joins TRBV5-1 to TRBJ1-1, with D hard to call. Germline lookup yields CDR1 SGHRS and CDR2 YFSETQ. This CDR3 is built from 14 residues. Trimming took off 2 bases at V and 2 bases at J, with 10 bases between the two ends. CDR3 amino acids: CASSFGGINTEAFF. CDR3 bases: TGCGCCAGCAGCTTTGGCGGGATAAACACTGAAGCTTTCTTT.

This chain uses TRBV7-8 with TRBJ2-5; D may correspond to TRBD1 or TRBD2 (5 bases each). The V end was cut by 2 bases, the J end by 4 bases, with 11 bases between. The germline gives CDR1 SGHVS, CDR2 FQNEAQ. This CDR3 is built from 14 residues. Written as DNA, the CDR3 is TGTGCCAGCAGCTTATTTGGGGGAAGAGAGACCCAGTACTTC. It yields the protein CASSLFGGRETQYF. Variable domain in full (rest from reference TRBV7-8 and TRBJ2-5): GAGVSQSPRYKVAKRGQDVALRCDPISGHVSLFWYQQALGQGPEFLTYFQNEAQLDKSGLPSDRFFAERPEGSVSTLKIQRTQQEDSAVYLCASSLFGGRETQYFGPGTRLLVL.

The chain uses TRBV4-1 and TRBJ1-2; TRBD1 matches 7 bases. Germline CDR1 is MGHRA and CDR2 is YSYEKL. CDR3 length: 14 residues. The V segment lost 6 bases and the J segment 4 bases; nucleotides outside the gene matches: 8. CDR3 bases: TGCGCCAGCAGTTCCGCCGGGACAGCCTATGGCTACACCTTC. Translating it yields CASSSAGTAYGYTF.

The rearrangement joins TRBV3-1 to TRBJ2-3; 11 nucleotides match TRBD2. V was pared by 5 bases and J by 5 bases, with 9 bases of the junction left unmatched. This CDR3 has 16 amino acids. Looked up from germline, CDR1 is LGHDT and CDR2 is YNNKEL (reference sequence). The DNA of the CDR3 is TGTGCCAGCAGCACTCGGACTAGCGGGCGTGTAGATACGCAGTATTTT. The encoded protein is CASSTRTSGRVDTQYF.

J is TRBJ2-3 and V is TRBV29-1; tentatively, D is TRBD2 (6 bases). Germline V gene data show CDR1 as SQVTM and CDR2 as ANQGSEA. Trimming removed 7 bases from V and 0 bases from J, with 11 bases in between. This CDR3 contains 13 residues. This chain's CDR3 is CSGEGLSTDTQYF. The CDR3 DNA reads TGCAGCGGCGAGGGACTCAGCACAGATACGCAGTATTTT.

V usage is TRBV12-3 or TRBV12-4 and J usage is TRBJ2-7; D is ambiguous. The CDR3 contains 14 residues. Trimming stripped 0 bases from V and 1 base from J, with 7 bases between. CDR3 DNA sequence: TGTGCCAGCAGTTTAGCCCCCAGGTCCTACGAGCAGTACTTC. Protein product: CASSLAPRSYEQYF.

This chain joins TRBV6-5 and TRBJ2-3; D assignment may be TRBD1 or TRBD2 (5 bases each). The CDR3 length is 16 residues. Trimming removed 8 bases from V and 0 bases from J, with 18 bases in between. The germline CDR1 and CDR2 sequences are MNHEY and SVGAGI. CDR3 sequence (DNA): TGTGCCAGCGCTTCGGACGGGACCCCTAGCACAGATACGCAGTATTTT. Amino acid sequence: CASASDGTPSTDTQYF.

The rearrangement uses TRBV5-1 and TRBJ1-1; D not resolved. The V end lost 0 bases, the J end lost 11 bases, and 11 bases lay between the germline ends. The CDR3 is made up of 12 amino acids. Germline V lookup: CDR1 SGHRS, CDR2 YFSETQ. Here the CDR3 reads CASSLEGPGAFF. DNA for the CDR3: TGCGCCAGCAGCTTGGAGGGCCCGGGGGCTTTCTTT.

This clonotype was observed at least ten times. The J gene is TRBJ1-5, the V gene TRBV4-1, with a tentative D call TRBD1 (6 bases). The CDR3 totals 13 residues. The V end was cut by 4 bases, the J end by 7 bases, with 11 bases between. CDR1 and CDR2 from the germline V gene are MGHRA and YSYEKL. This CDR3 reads CASSRAQGQPQHF. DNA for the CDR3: TGCGCCAGCAGCCGGGCACAGGGCCAGCCCCAGCATTTT.

The CDR3: CASSLPREGNTEAFF. The CDR3, as DNA: TGTGCCAGCAGCTTGCCCAGGGAGGGGAACACTGAAGCTTTCTTT. The genes are TRBV5-4 and TRBJ1-1, with a tentative D call TRBD1 (5 bases). The V gene lost 1 base and the J gene lost 1 base, with 11 bases spanning the gap. The CDR3 extends over 15 amino acids. The germline V gene has CDR1 SGHNT and CDR2 YYREEE (reference sequence).

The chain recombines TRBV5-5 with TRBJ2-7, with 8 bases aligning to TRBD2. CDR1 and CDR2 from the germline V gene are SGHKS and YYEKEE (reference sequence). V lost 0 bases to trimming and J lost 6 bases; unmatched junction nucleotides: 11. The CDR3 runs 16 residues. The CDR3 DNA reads TGTGCCAGCAGCTTGGAGGGTTCGCGGGAGGTGAGCGAGCAGTACTTC. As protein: CASSLEGSREVSEQYF.

Here the CDR3 DNA reads TGCGCCAGCAGCTTGTACAGCGGCGCGAACACCGGGGAGCTGTTTTTT. It codes for CASSLYSGANTGELFF. The chain employs TRBV5-1 and TRBJ2-2; D perhaps matches TRBD2 (5 bases). The germline V gene has CDR1 SGHRS and CDR2 YFSETQ. V dropped 1 base and J dropped 0 bases, with 10 bases sitting between them. The CDR3 length is 16 residues. Supplemented by reference TRBV5-1 and TRBJ2-2, the full variable domain reads KAGVTQTPRYLIKTRGQQVTLSCSPISGHRSVSWYQQTPGQGLQFLFEYFSETQRNKGNFPGRFSGRQFSNSRSEMNVSTLELGDSALYLCASSLYSGANTGELFFGEGSRLTVL.

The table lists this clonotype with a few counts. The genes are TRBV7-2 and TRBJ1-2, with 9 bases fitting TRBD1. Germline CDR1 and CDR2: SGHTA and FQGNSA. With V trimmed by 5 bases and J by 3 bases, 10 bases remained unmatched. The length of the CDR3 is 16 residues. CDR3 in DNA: TGTGCCAGCAGCGTCTCCCGGGACAGGGTTTACTATGGCTACACCTTC. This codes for CASSVSRDRVYYGYTF.